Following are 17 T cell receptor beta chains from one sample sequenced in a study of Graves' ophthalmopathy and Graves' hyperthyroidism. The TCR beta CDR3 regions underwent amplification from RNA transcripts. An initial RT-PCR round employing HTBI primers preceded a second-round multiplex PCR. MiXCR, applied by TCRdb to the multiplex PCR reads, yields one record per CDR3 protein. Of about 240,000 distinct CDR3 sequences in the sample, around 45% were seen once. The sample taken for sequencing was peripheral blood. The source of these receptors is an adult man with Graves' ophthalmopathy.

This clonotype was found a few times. CDR3 loop: CASSLGGQSSSYEQYF. Written as DNA, the CDR3 is TGTGCCAGCAGCTTAGGGGGACAGAGTAGCTCCTACGAGCAGTACTTC. The chain joins TRBV7-9 to TRBJ2-7; 7 bases fit TRBD1. CDR3 length: 16 amino acids. V was pared by 1 base and J by 0 bases, with 6 bases of the junction left unmatched. Per the germline V gene, CDR1 is SEHNR and CDR2 is FQNEAQ (reference sequence).

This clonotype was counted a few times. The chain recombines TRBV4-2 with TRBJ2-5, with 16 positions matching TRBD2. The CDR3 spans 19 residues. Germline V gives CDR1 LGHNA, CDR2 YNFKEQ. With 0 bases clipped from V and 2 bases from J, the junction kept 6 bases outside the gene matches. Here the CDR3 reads CASSQDGTSGGARQETQYF. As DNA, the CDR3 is TGTGCCAGCAGCCAAGATGGGACTAGCGGGGGGGCCAGGCAAGAGACCCAGTACTTC.

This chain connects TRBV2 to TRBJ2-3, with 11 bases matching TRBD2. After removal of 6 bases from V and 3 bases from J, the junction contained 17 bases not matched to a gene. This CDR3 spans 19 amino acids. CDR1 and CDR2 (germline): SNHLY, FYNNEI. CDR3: CASSLSLPGTSGMTDTQYF. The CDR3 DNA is TGTGCCAGCAGCTTATCCCTACCGGGGACTAGCGGTATGACAGATACGCAGTATTTT.

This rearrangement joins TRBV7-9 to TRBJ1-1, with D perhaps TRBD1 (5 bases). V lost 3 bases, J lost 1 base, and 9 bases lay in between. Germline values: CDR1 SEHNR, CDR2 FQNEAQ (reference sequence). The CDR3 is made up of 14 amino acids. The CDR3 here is CASSLGPPNTEAFF. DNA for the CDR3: TGTGCCAGCAGCTTGGGACCGCCGAACACTGAAGCTTTCTTT.

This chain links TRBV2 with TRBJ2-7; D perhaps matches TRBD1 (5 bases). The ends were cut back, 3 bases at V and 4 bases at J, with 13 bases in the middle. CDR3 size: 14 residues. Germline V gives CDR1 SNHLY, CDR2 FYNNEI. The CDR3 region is CASSDVQGLYEQYF. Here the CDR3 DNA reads TGTGCCAGCAGTGATGTGCAGGGTCTTTACGAGCAGTACTTC.

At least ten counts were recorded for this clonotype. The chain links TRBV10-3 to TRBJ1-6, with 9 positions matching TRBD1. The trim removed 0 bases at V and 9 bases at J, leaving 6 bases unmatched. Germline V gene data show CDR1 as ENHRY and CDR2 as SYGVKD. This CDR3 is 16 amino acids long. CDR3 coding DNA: TGTGCCATCAGTGAGTCGACAAGGGACAGGGTTTCACCCCTCCACTTT. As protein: CAISESTRDRVSPLHF.

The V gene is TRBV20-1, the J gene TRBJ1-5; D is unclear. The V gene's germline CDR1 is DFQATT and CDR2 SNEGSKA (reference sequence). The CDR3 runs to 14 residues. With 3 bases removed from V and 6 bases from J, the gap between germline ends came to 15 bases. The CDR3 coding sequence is TGCAGTGCTAGCCTACAGTATTCGACTCAGCCCCAGCATTTT. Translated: CSASLQYSTQPQHF.

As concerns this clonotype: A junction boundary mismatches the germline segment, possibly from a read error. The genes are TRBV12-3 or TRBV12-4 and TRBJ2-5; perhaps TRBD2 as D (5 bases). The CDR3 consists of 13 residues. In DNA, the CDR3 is TGTGCCATCAGTTTTCCCGGGGAAGAGACCCAGTACTTC. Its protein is CAISFPGEETQYF.

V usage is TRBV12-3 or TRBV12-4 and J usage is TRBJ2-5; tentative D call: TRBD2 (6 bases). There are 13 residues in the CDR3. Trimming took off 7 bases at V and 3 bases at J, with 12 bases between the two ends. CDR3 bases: TGTGCCAGCACCCCCCCGGGAGAAGAGACCCAGTACTTC. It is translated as CASTPPGEETQYF.

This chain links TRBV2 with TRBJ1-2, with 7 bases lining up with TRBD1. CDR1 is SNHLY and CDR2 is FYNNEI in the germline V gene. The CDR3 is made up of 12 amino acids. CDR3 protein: CVGTGTAYGYTF. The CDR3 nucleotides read TGTGTCGGTACCGGGACAGCGTATGGCTACACCTTC.

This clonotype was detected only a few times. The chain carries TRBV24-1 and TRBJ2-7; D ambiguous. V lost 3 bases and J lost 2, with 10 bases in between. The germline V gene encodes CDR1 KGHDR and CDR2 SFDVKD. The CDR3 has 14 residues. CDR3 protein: CATSDHMDPYEQYF. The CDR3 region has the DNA TGTGCCACCAGTGATCATATGGACCCCTACGAGCAGTACTTC.

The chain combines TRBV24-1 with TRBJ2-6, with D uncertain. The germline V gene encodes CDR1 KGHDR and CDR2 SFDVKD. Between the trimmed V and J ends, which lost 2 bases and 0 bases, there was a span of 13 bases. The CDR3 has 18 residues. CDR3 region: CATSDSSGSYSGANVLTF. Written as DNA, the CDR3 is TGTGCCACCAGTGATTCCTCTGGGTCCTACTCTGGGGCCAACGTCCTGACTTTC.

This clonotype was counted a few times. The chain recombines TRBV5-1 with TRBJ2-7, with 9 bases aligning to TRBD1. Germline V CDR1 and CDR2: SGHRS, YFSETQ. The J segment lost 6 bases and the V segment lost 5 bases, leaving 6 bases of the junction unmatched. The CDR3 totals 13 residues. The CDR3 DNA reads TGCGCCAGCAGTCCCGGGACAGGGATCGAGCAGTACTTC. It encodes CASSPGTGIEQYF.

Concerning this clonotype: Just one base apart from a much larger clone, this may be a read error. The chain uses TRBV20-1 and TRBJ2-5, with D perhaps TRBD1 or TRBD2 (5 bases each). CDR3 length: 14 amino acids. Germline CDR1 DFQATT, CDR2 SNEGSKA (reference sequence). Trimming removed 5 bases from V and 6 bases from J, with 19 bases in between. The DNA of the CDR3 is TGCAGTGCTGGAAGGGACGGTGGGGGAAAGACCCAGTACTTC. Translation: CSAGRDGGGKTQYF.

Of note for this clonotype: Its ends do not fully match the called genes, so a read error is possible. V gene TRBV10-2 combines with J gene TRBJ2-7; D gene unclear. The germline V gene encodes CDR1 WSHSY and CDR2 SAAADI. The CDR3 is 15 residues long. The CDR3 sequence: CASSQDLLSSYEQYF. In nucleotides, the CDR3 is TGTGCCAGCAGCCAAGATTTGCTATCCTCCTACGAGCAGTACTTC.

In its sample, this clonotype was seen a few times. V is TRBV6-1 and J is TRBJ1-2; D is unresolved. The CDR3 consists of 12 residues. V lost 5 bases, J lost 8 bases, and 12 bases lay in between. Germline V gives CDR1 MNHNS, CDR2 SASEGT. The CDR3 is CASSSGYPGYTF. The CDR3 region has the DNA TGTGCCAGCAGTTCCGGTTATCCCGGCTACACCTTC.

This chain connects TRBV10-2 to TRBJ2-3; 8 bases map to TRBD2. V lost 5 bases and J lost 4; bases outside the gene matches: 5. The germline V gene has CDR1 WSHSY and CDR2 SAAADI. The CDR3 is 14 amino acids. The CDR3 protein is CASSLGLGADTQYF. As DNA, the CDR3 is TGCGCCAGCAGTCTGGGACTAGGGGCAGATACGCAGTATTTT.